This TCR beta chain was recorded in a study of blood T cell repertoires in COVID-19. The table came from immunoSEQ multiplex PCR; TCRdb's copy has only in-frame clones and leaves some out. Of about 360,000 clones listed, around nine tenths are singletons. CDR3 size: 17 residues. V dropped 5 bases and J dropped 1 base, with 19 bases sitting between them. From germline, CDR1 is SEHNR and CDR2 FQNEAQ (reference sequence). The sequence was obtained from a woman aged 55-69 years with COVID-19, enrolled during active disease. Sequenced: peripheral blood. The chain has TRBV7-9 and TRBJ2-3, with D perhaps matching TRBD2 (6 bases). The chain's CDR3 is CASSPGFLERGTDTQYF. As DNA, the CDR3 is TGTGCCAGCAGCCCCGGCTTTCTGGAGCGGGGCACAGATACGCAGTATTTT.